The 28 T cell receptor beta chains listed next were all sequenced from one sample in a study of blood T cell repertoires in COVID-19 (dated by TCRdb to about 2020). To prepare the library, the immunoSEQ multiplex PCR assay was applied. TCRdb retrieved this table from immuneACCESS and kept in-frame rearrangements only. Not all clones are present; in checked studies, unresolved V genes account for under half, and no reason is known for the remainder. In all, the sample holds a few hundred thousand clones, and less than 90% of those were seen once. Together, the top ten hold 4.2% of the sample. Sequencing input: peripheral blood. All receptors come from a man between 60 and 70 years old with acute or convalescent COVID-19.

The V and J genes are TRBV4-2 and TRBJ1-1, with 7 bases aligning to TRBD1. Germline CDR1 LGHNA, CDR2 YNFKEQ. CDR3 length: 15 residues. V was pared by 3 bases and J by 1 base, with 5 bases of the junction left unmatched. The CDR3 sequence is CASSQRDRANTEAFF. CDR3 DNA sequence: TGTGCCAGCAGCCAGAGAGACAGGGCGAACACTGAAGCTTTCTTT.

This sequence joins TRBV5-6 and TRBJ1-6; 8 bases are a match to TRBD1. Germline trimming cut 6 bases from V and 6 bases from J; bases unmatched to any gene: 2. Looked up from germline, CDR1 is SGHDT and CDR2 is YYEEEE. The CDR3 covers 13 residues. The CDR3 reads CASIGQGNSPLHF. DNA for the CDR3: TGTGCCAGCATAGGACAGGGTAATTCACCCCTCCACTTT.

This rearrangement joins TRBV7-3 to TRBJ2-5, with D possibly being TRBD1 (5 bases). Between the trimmed V and J ends, which lost 5 bases and 2 bases, there was a span of 12 bases. Germline V lookup: CDR1 SGHTA, CDR2 FQGTGA. CDR3 length: 14 amino acids. The DNA of the CDR3 is TGTGCCAGCAGCCTTCAGGGATTACAAGAGACCCAGTACTTC. This codes for CASSLQGLQETQYF.

The chain combines TRBV4-2 with TRBJ1-3, with 7 bases fitting TRBD1. CDR3 length: 16 residues. Germline trimming cut 4 bases from V and 0 bases from J; bases unmatched to any gene: 6. Germline lookup yields CDR1 LGHNA and CDR2 YNFKEQ. CDR3 residues: CASSPPGTDSGNTIYF. CDR3 sequence (DNA): TGTGCCAGCAGCCCGCCAGGGACAGACTCTGGAAACACCATATATTTT.

This clone was detected only once. J is TRBJ2-7 and V is TRBV5-4; the D gene is possibly TRBD1 (5 bases). V was clipped by 2 bases and J by 5 bases, with 17 bases between them. The CDR3 spans 15 residues. Looked up from germline, CDR1 is SGHNT and CDR2 is YYREEE (reference sequence). The DNA of the CDR3 is TGTGCCAGCAGCTTAATCGACAGCCCTCTTGACGAGCAGTACTTC. Amino acids: CASSLIDSPLDEQYF.

This chain connects TRBV4-1 to TRBJ1-1; 8 nucleotides line up with TRBD1. Per the germline V gene, CDR1 is MGHRA and CDR2 is YSYEKL. This CDR3 comprises 15 residues. V was clipped by 0 bases and J by 11 bases; unmatched bases: 11. The CDR3 loop reads CASSQEGQGWGDAFF. DNA of the CDR3: TGCGCCAGCAGCCAAGAAGGACAGGGTTGGGGCGACGCTTTCTTT.

The V gene is TRBV6-5, the J gene TRBJ1-1; tentative D call: TRBD1 (6 bases). V dropped 6 bases and J dropped 2 bases, with 16 bases sitting between them. The CDR3 spans 15 residues. CDR1 is MNHEY, CDR2 SVGAGI, per germline. The CDR3 nucleotides read TGTGCCAGCAGCCGGAGACAGGTTCCTAACACTGAAGCTTTCTTT. Its translation is CASSRRQVPNTEAFF.

The chain carries TRBV7-9 and TRBJ2-7; weak D call: TRBD1 (7 bases). Trimming shortened V by 5 bases and J by 4 bases, and 24 bases separated the two germline ends. This CDR3 spans 17 amino acids. Germline CDR1 and CDR2: SEHNR and FQNEAQ (reference sequence). For the CDR3, the DNA is TGTGCCAGCAGCCCCCCCGGACGCGGGACAGCACCTTACGAGCAGTACTTC. It specifies CASSPPGRGTAPYEQYF.

This clone was recorded once. The rearrangement joins TRBV5-5 to TRBJ2-5; 10 positions agree with TRBD1. V was pared by 1 base and J by 5 bases, with 8 bases of the junction left unmatched. CDR1 and CDR2 (germline): SGHKS, YYEKEE (reference sequence). This CDR3 has 16 amino acids. In DNA form, the CDR3 reads TGTGCCAGCAGCTTGTCGGGACAGGGGTCTTTGGAGACCCAGTACTTC. Translating gives CASSLSGQGSLETQYF.

This clone was observed a few times. The rearrangement uses TRBV6-5 and TRBJ1-1; 12 nucleotides line up with TRBD1. Germline CDR1 is MNHEY and CDR2 is SVGAGI. The CDR3 consists of 15 residues. V lost 5 bases to trimming and J lost 6 bases; unmatched junction nucleotides: 7. The CDR3 region has the DNA TGTGCCAGCAGTCCCGGGACAGGGGGCCGCGCTGAAGCTTTCTTT. This codes for CASSPGTGGRAEAFF.

V and J are TRBV11-2 and TRBJ2-2; 8 bases map to TRBD1. The CDR3 has 18 amino acids. With V trimmed by 4 bases and J by 0 bases, 10 bases remained unmatched. In germline, CDR1 is SGHAT, CDR2 FQNNGV. The CDR3 region has the DNA TGTGCCAGCAGCTCGCTTTTCAGGACAGGGACGAACACCGGGGAGCTGTTTTTT. Encoded protein: CASSSLFRTGTNTGELFF.

This clone was counted a few times. The chain has TRBV3-1 (or the pseudogene TRBV3-2) and TRBJ1-1; D gene unclear. Trimming removed 1 base at V and 5 bases at J, with 14 bases between. Germline V gene lookup returns CDR1 LGHDT and CDR2 YNNKEL (reference sequence). The CDR3 totals 15 residues. The CDR3 region is CASSQGVVGGTEAFF. As DNA, the CDR3 is TGTGCCAGCAGCCAAGGAGTGGTGGGAGGTACTGAAGCTTTCTTT.

This chain links TRBV25-1 with TRBJ2-5; D gene uncertain. CDR1 is MGHDK, CDR2 SYGVNS, per germline. The CDR3 covers 14 residues. The germline V and J ends were trimmed by 3 bases and 5 bases, with 13 bases remaining between them. The CDR3 DNA reads TGTGCCAGCAGTGACTTCGATGCGAGGGAGACCCAGTACTTC. Translation gives CASSDFDARETQYF.

This chain joins TRBV7-2 and TRBJ1-1; D gene uncertain. V lost 1 base and J 5 bases, leaving 11 bases between the germline ends. Germline lookup yields CDR1 SGHTA and CDR2 FQGNSA. The CDR3 totals 14 residues. The CDR3 sequence: CASSLVHRGTEAFF. The CDR3 nucleotides are TGTGCCAGCAGCTTAGTTCACCGAGGGACTGAAGCTTTCTTT.

CDR3: CASRQGGGEQYF. In DNA form, the CDR3 reads TGTGCCAGCAGACAGGGGGGCGGCGAGCAGTACTTC. J is TRBJ2-7 and V is TRBV6-5; 8 bases align to TRBD1. CDR1 and CDR2 (germline): MNHEY, SVGAGI. The CDR3 spans 12 residues. The V segment lost 6 bases and the J segment 6 bases; nucleotides outside the gene matches: 4.

The chain carries TRBV20-1 and TRBJ2-3, with no clear D. CDR3 size: 11 residues. CDR1 and CDR2 (germline): DFQATT, SNEGSKA (reference sequence). V was shortened by 7 bases and J by 3 bases, with 8 bases between the two germline ends. Here the CDR3 reads CSVDSTDTQYF. CDR3 DNA: TGCAGTGTAGACTCGACAGATACGCAGTATTTT.

In this sample, this clone turned up once. V is TRBV6-6 and J is TRBJ1-5, with 9 bases lining up with TRBD1. V shed 6 bases and J 4 bases; nucleotides not matched to a gene: 10. The germline V gene encodes CDR1 MNHNY and CDR2 SVGAGI (reference sequence). The CDR3 length is 16 residues. CDR3 in DNA: TGTGCCAGCAGCAACACCGGGACAGGGAGGAATCAGCCCCAGCATTTT. Encoded protein: CASSNTGTGRNQPQHF.

The CDR3, as DNA: TGTGCCAGCAGTTTAAAGAGGAACTATGGCTACACCTTC. Protein product: CASSLKRNYGYTF. This chain uses TRBV12-3 or TRBV12-4 with TRBJ1-2; D remains ambiguous. The CDR3 length is 13 residues. V lost 2 bases, J lost 2 bases, and 6 bases lay in between.

J is TRBJ2-2 and V is TRBV6-5; 9 bases map to TRBD2. Per the germline V gene, CDR1 is MNHEY and CDR2 is SVGAGI. Trimming took 5 bases from V and 6 from J; bases not matched to a gene: 4. This CDR3 is built from 14 residues. CDR3 residues: CASSPLAGSGELFF. In DNA, the CDR3 is TGTGCCAGCAGTCCCCTAGCGGGATCCGGGGAGCTGTTTTTT.

The rearrangement joins TRBV6-4 to TRBJ1-2; 8 positions agree with TRBD1. V gave up 2 bases and J gave up 3 bases; unmatched junction bases: 5. The V gene's germline CDR1 is MRHNA and CDR2 SNTAGT. This CDR3 is built from 15 residues. CDR3 coding DNA: TGTGCCAGCAGTGACGCCAAGGACAGGGACTATGGCTACACCTTC. This encodes CASSDAKDRDYGYTF.

The chain links TRBV5-4 to TRBJ1-1; 9 positions agree with TRBD1. Unmatched junction bases numbered 5, after V lost 4 bases and J lost 1 base. This CDR3 comprises 15 residues. CDR1 is SGHNT, CDR2 YYREEE, per germline (reference sequence). CDR3 residues: CASSKQGARNTEAFF. In DNA form, the CDR3 reads TGTGCCAGCAGCAAACAGGGGGCGAGGAACACTGAAGCTTTCTTT. The full variable domain, completed using reference TRBV5-4 and TRBJ1-1, is ETGVTQSPTHLIKTRGQQVTLRCSSQSGHNTVSWYQQALGQGPQFIFQYYREEENGRGNFPPRFSGLQFPNYSSELNVNALELDDSALYLCASSKQGARNTEAFFGQGTRLTVV.

Only one count was recorded for this clone. The chain recombines TRBV5-1 with TRBJ2-1; possibly TRBD1 for D (6 bases). Germline lookup yields CDR1 SGHRS and CDR2 YFSETQ. The CDR3 extends over 15 amino acids. Trimming pared 3 bases from V and 5 bases from J, leaving 15 bases between. In nucleotides, the CDR3 is TGCGCCAGCAGCTCCGGACAGAGAAGAAACAATGAGCAGTTCTTC. This codes for CASSSGQRRNNEQFF.

This sequence joins TRBV28 and TRBJ2-1; 7 bases map to TRBD2. Germline-derived CDR1 and CDR2 are MDHEN and SYDVKM. Germline trimming cut 8 bases from V and 5 bases from J; bases unmatched to any gene: 15. The CDR3 contains 16 residues. The CDR3 nucleotides are TGTGCCAGCCCCCCCAACCCCGGGAGGCCCAACAATGAGCAGTTCTTC. This encodes CASPPNPGRPNNEQFF.

The chain links TRBV6-2 or TRBV6-3 to TRBJ1-6; D possibly corresponds to TRBD1 (6 bases). V lost 2 bases and J 7 bases, leaving 12 bases between the germline ends. Germline V lookup: CDR1 MNHEY, CDR2 SVGEGT. This CDR3 has 15 amino acids. CDR3 region: CASSYPDGQNSPLHF. CDR3 DNA: TGTGCCAGCAGTTACCCCGATGGACAGAATTCACCCCTCCACTTT.

This sequence joins TRBV2 and TRBJ2-7; D is unclear. The CDR3 is 12 residues long. The germline V gene encodes CDR1 SNHLY and CDR2 FYNNEI. Deletions cut 5 bases from V and 3 bases from J, with 8 bases between. CDR3 nucleotide sequence: TGTGCCAGCAGTCCCCGACTCTACGAGCAGTACTTC. It translates to CASSPRLYEQYF.

The chain has TRBV6-5 and TRBJ1-6; D is uncertain. Germline CDR1 and CDR2: MNHEY and SVGAGI. This CDR3 region has 13 residues. The germline V and J ends were trimmed by 6 bases and 7 bases, with 10 bases remaining between them. DNA for the CDR3: TGTGCCAGCAGCCGCCGGGAAAATTCACCCCTCCACTTT. Protein: CASSRRENSPLHF.

The chain links TRBV6-1 to TRBJ2-7; TRBD2 matches 11 bases. With 3 bases clipped from V and 2 bases from J, the junction kept 3 bases outside the gene matches. The CDR3 covers 15 residues. CDR1 and CDR2 from the germline V gene are MNHNS and SASEGT. The CDR3 region has the DNA TGTGCCAGCAGTGAGGTAGCGGGGGGGACCTACGAGCAGTACTTC. Translated, it gives CASSEVAGGTYEQYF.

This clone was recorded once. The chain has TRBV7-2 and TRBJ2-3, with a possible D match to TRBD2 (5 bases). Germline V gene sequence: CDR1 SGHTA, CDR2 FQGNSA. Trimming removed 2 bases at V and 4 bases at J, with 10 bases between. The CDR3 consists of 14 residues. The CDR3 sequence: CASSLSLAADTQYF. Written as DNA, the CDR3 is TGTGCCAGCAGCTTATCCCTAGCAGCAGATACGCAGTATTTT.